This TCR beta chain was found in a study of cytomegalovirus exposure and HLA in healthy donors. Regarding this clone: Its specificity is not known.

Study-level points and caveats: Looking again later, the authors saw that most CMV-associated TCR beta chains seemed HLA-restricted.

The PCR made use of 60 Vbeta and 13 Jbeta primers. The method was immunoSEQ multiplex PCR; TCRdb's version includes in-frame clones alone and lacks a portion of them. The table records nearly 110,000 clones, 65% to 90% of them present only once. CDR1 and CDR2 from the germline V gene are SEHNR and FQNEAQ (reference sequence). With 4 bases removed from V and 8 bases from J, the gap between germline ends came to 12 bases. This CDR3 has 14 amino acids. The J gene is TRBJ1-6, the V gene TRBV7-9; D ambiguous. The sequence came from a man over 45 in good health and CMV-seronegative. Input material: PBMCs. CDR3 loop: CASSSDTGYSPLHF. Here the CDR3 DNA reads TGTGCCAGCAGCTCCGACACGGGATATTCACCCCTCCACTTT.